The present T cell receptor beta chain was sequenced within a study of cytomegalovirus exposure and HLA in healthy donors. Germline trimming cut 6 bases from V and 3 bases from J; bases unmatched to any gene: 5. This CDR3 is 14 amino acids long. CDR1 and CDR2 (germline): MNHEY, SVGAGI. As for this clone: Its antigen is not known.

Study observations and caveats: Generally TCR sequences proved uncommon, though certain public TCRs appeared in numerous donors. Some TCR beta chains (164 of them) were listed as cytomegalovirus-associated. Cytomegalovirus status, reportedly, was diagnosed with high specificity and sensitivity by the classifier.

Sequencing was performed with immunoSEQ multiplex PCR; in TCRdb, only in-frame clones are kept and a portion is missing. The sample includes roughly 100,000 clones, around 96% seen only once; the top ten take approximately 1%. The chain has TRBV6-5 and TRBJ2-7; 10 bases match TRBD1. The sequence was obtained from a woman under 30 in good health and CMV-seronegative. Sequencing was performed on PBMCs. The CDR3 DNA reads as TGTGCCAGCAGGCAGACAGGGGGCATCTACGAGCAGTACTTC. Its translation: CASRQTGGIYEQYF.